Listed here is a single T cell receptor (beta chain). Its antigen is not identified. The data were obtained in a study of cytomegalovirus exposure and HLA in healthy donors. Study details: Of some 410 genotyped donors, more than 75% grouped in the Caucasian-associated ancestry cluster.

Both 60 Vbeta primers and 13 Jbeta primers went into the PCR. Some clones are missing from TCRdb's copy, which holds only in-frame ones; the method was immunoSEQ multiplex PCR. The sample lists 150,000 to 200,000 clones, around 77% seen once, with over 2% in the top ten. Study-wide results and caveats: In an earlier analysis, about 87% or about 30%: the productive usage of most TCR beta V segments. Many donors carried some public TCRs, although rarity characterized most TCR sequences.

Regarding donors, all were healthy bone marrow donors. The V end was cut by 1 base, the J end by 2 bases, with 12 bases between. CDR1 is SGHAT, CDR2 FQNNGV, per germline. CDR3 length: 16 residues. Sequenced sample: PBMCs. This clonotype was obtained from a man between 60 and 70 years old in good health and CMV-seronegative. This sequence joins TRBV11-2 and TRBJ2-1; perhaps TRBD1 as D (6 bases). The CDR3 sequence: CASSLGGRGTYNEQFF. The CDR3 coding sequence is TGTGCCAGCAGCTTAGGGGGCAGGGGTACCTACAATGAGCAGTTCTTC.